Below, 25 T cell receptor beta chains from the same sample are listed, as sequenced in a study of cytomegalovirus exposure and HLA in healthy donors (dated by TCRdb to 2015 to 2018). Library preparation employed the immunoSEQ multiplex PCR assay. For the multiplex PCR, a mixture combining 60 forward primers for TCR Vbeta segments and 13 reverse primers for TCR Jbeta segments was used. Drawn from immuneACCESS, this table holds only the in-frame rearrangements with V and J called that TCRdb kept. Clones are partly lost; checked studies trace under half to an unresolved V gene and leave the rest unexplained. The sample table records approximately 120,000 clones; about four fifths of these occur just once. The top ten hold under 9.5% of the sample. Material for sequencing was PBMCs. The receptor set was obtained from a woman in her 50s in good health and CMV-seropositive.

The V gene is TRBV28, the J gene TRBJ2-5; 7 nucleotides align to TRBD1. The J call may be incorrect, as the DNA end agrees better with TRBJ2-7. The germline gives CDR1 MDHEN, CDR2 SYDVKM. The CDR3 totals 15 residues. CDR3 amino acids: CASSSGTESSYEQYF. DNA for the CDR3: TGTGCCAGCAGTTCTGGGACAGAGAGCTCCTACGAGCAGTACTTC.

The chain links TRBV6-6 to TRBJ1-5, with TRBD1 identical over 8 bases. This CDR3 is 16 amino acids long. V dropped 6 bases and J dropped 6; count of bases not matched to a gene: 13. Germline V gives CDR1 MNHNY, CDR2 SVGAGI (reference sequence). CDR3 sequence: CASSRGGQGRPQPQHF. The DNA for the CDR3 is TGTGCCAGCAGCCGAGGAGGACAGGGTCGGCCTCAGCCCCAGCATTTT.

The chain links TRBV11-3 to TRBJ1-2; 7 positions agree with TRBD1. V shed 1 base, J shed 2 bases, and the junction held 1 base outside the gene matches. Germline V gene sequence: CDR1 SGHNT, CDR2 YENEEA. The CDR3 runs to 14 residues. CDR3 region: CASSLGGQNYGYTF. CDR3 sequence (DNA): TGTGCCAGCAGCTTAGGGGGACAGAACTATGGCTACACCTTC.

This chain joins TRBV18 and TRBJ1-2; 7 bases match TRBD1. The germline CDR1 and CDR2 sequences are KGHSH and LQKENI. There are 15 residues in the CDR3. Unmatched junction bases numbered 6, after V lost 2 bases and J lost 3 bases. CDR3 DNA: TGTGCCAGCTCACCAACGACAGGGAGCGACTATGGCTACACCTTC. It translates to CASSPTTGSDYGYTF. Full variable domain (rest looked up from reference TRBV18 and TRBJ1-2): NAGVMQNPRHLVRRRGQEARLRCSPMKGHSHVYWYRQLPEEGLKFMVYLQKENIIDESGMPKERFSAEFPKEGPSILRIQQVVRGDSAAYFCASSPTTGSDYGYTFGSGTRLTVV.

The chain links TRBV7-2 to TRBJ2-7; weak D call: TRBD1 (6 bases). The CDR3 is 17 amino acids. V was shortened by 2 bases and J by 4 bases, with 21 bases between the two germline ends. CDR1 and CDR2 (germline): SGHTA, FQGNSA. The CDR3 loop reads CASSLFPLGGTRYEQYF. The CDR3, as DNA: TGTGCCAGCAGCTTATTCCCTTTAGGGGGTACGAGGTACGAGCAGTACTTC.

The chain couples TRBV19 to TRBJ1-4, with TRBD1 matching over 7 bases. The CDR3 spans 14 residues. V lost 8 bases to trimming and J lost 4 bases; unmatched junction nucleotides: 7. The V gene's germline CDR1 is LNHDA and CDR2 SQIVND (reference sequence). The CDR3 is CASSTRGFNEKLFF. The CDR3 nucleotides read TGTGCCAGTTCTACCAGGGGGTTTAATGAAAAACTGTTTTTT.

The chain has TRBV7-6 and TRBJ1-1; D ambiguous. V was clipped by 2 bases and J by 1 base, with 8 bases between them. This CDR3 region has 14 residues. CDR1 is SGHVS, CDR2 FNYEAQ, per germline. The CDR3 DNA reads as TGTGCCAGCAGCTTATCTCGAGGGAACACTGAAGCTTTCTTT. Residues: CASSLSRGNTEAFF.

V is TRBV18 and J is TRBJ2-1, with 12 bases that match TRBD2. The V and J ends lost 3 bases and 4 bases, in that order; junction bases with no gene match: 1. This CDR3 contains 15 residues. The germline V gene has CDR1 KGHSH and CDR2 LQKENI. CDR3 amino acids: CASSPLAGGYNEQFF. For the CDR3, the DNA is TGTGCCAGCTCACCGCTAGCGGGAGGGTACAATGAGCAGTTCTTC. The full variable domain, in which reference TRBV18 and TRBJ2-1 provide the parts outside the CDR3, is NAGVMQNPRHLVRRRGQEARLRCSPMKGHSHVYWYRQLPEEGLKFMVYLQKENIIDESGMPKERFSAEFPKEGPSILRIQQVVRGDSAAYFCASSPLAGGYNEQFFGPGTRLTVL.

This rearrangement joins TRBV4-2 to TRBJ2-7, with 11 bases lining up with TRBD2. This CDR3 is built from 15 residues. The ends lost 4 bases at V and 6 bases at J; junction bases unmatched: 8. CDR1 is LGHNA, CDR2 YNFKEQ, per germline. CDR3 bases: TGTGCCAGCAGCCTTAGCGGGAGGGGCTTCTGCGAGCAGTACTTC. Its translation: CASSLSGRGFCEQYF.

The CDR3 region is CASSPSGRRETQYF. CDR3 DNA sequence: TGTGCCAGCAGCCCTAGCGGGAGACGAGAGACCCAGTACTTC. V gene TRBV7-2 combines with J gene TRBJ2-5; 10 bases match TRBD2. The germline CDR1 and CDR2 sequences are SGHTA and FQGNSA. This CDR3 is built from 14 residues. V lost 5 bases to trimming and J lost 4 bases; unmatched junction nucleotides: 4.

The chain couples TRBV5-1 to TRBJ1-2; 9 bases map to TRBD1. The CDR3 loop spans 14 amino acids. The ends lost 0 bases at V and 7 bases at J; junction bases unmatched: 4. CDR1 and CDR2 from the germline V gene are SGHRS and YFSETQ. The CDR3 sequence: CASSLEGQGIGYTF. In DNA, the CDR3 is TGCGCCAGCAGCTTGGAGGGACAGGGAATTGGCTACACCTTC. Full variable domain (remainder filled in from reference TRBV5-1 and TRBJ1-2): KAGVTQTPRYLIKTRGQQVTLSCSPISGHRSVSWYQQTPGQGLQFLFEYFSETQRNKGNFPGRFSGRQFSNSRSEMNVSTLELGDSALYLCASSLEGQGIGYTFGSGTRLTVV.

The V and J genes are TRBV11-3 and TRBJ2-2; D remains unclear. CDR3 length: 16 amino acids. Germline lookup yields CDR1 SGHNT and CDR2 YENEEA. Trimming shortened V by 4 bases and J by 5 bases, and 17 bases separated the two germline ends. The CDR3 region has the DNA TGTGCCAGCAGCTCTGACATACAGCTACGTACCGGGGAGCTGTTTTTT. This translates into CASSSDIQLRTGELFF.

This chain joins TRBV7-6 and TRBJ1-1; 7 bases are a match to TRBD1. Germline CDR1 and CDR2: SGHVS and FNYEAQ. This CDR3 comprises 13 residues. V was pared by 5 bases and J by 3 bases, with 3 bases of the junction left unmatched. The CDR3 DNA reads TGTGCCAGCAGCGTTGGGACAGACACTGAAGCTTTCTTT. It codes for CASSVGTDTEAFF. The full variable domain, rest sourced from reference TRBV7-6 and TRBJ1-1, is GAGVSQSPRYKVTKRGQDVALRCDPISGHVSLYWYRQALGQGPEFLTYFNYEAQQDKSGLPNDRFSAERPEGSISTLTIQRTEQRDSAMYRCASSVGTDTEAFFGQGTRLTVV.

This clone was detected a few times. V is TRBV25-1 and J is TRBJ1-2; 11 bases are a match to TRBD1. Trimming at V came to 5 bases and at J to 8 bases, leaving 4 bases not matched to a gene. The V gene's germline CDR1 is MGHDK and CDR2 SYGVNS. This CDR3 comprises 13 residues. CDR3 nucleotide sequence: TGTGCCAGCAGTCAATGGACAGGGGGCGGCTACACCTTC. It is translated as CASSQWTGGGYTF.

The CDR3 spells CASSLSGTTYNEQFF. The CDR3 DNA sequence: TGCGCCAGCAGCTTGTCCGGGACAACTTACAATGAGCAGTTCTTC. This chain links TRBV5-1 with TRBJ2-1; weak D call: TRBD1 (6 bases). The CDR3 contains 15 residues. Trimming removed 1 base at V and 4 bases at J, with 12 bases between. The germline V gene encodes CDR1 SGHRS and CDR2 YFSETQ.

V is TRBV12-5 and J is TRBJ2-3; 8 nucleotides align to TRBD2. J lost 0 bases, V lost 3 bases, and 5 bases had no gene match. CDR3 size: 16 residues. The germline gives CDR1 LGHNT, CDR2 FRNRAP. CDR3 residues: CASGFGASGSTDTQYF. CDR3 bases: TGTGCTAGTGGTTTTGGGGCTAGCGGGAGCACAGATACGCAGTATTTT.

The rearrangement uses TRBV10-3 and TRBJ2-7, with TRBD1 identical over 7 bases. The CDR3 totals 13 residues. Germline assignment: CDR1 ENHRY and CDR2 SYGVKD. Trimming at V came to 2 bases and at J to 5 bases, leaving 3 bases not matched to a gene. The CDR3 DNA reads as TGTGCCATCAGTGAGCGAGGGGGCGACGAGCAGTACTTC. Translating it yields CAISERGGDEQYF.

The gene calls are TRBV27 and TRBJ2-3; D may be TRBD1 (6 bases). The germline gives CDR1 MNHEY, CDR2 SMNVEV (reference sequence). This CDR3 is 14 amino acids long. V lost 8 bases and J lost 5, with 17 bases in between. CDR3 coding DNA: TGTGCCAGCGTCTCAGGGGATAAGTTAGATACGCAGTATTTT. Amino acid sequence: CASVSGDKLDTQYF.

Here the CDR3 reads CASSLDSHLNTEAFF. The CDR3 DNA follows: TGCGCCAGCAGCTTGGATTCCCACTTGAACACTGAAGCTTTCTTT. The chain is built from TRBV5-1 and TRBJ1-1; D not resolved. This CDR3 has 15 residues. Germline values: CDR1 SGHRS, CDR2 YFSETQ. V lost 0 bases and J lost 0, with 9 bases in between.

In this sample, this clone turned up a few times. The chain combines TRBV5-1 with TRBJ1-5; D may be TRBD1 (5 bases). The CDR3 runs to 15 residues. Germline V gives CDR1 SGHRS, CDR2 YFSETQ. Between the trimmed V and J ends, which lost 0 bases and 1 base, there was a span of 8 bases. The CDR3: CASSLDWGSNQPQHF. The CDR3 DNA reads as TGCGCCAGCAGCTTGGATTGGGGCAGCAATCAGCCCCAGCATTTT. Looking up the rest from reference TRBV5-1 and TRBJ1-5 gives the full variable domain: KAGVTQTPRYLIKTRGQQVTLSCSPISGHRSVSWYQQTPGQGLQFLFEYFSETQRNKGNFPGRFSGRQFSNSRSEMNVSTLELGDSALYLCASSLDWGSNQPQHFGDGTRLSIL.

V is TRBV5-1 and J is TRBJ2-1; 7 bases are shared with TRBD2. The V and J ends lost 3 bases and 11 bases, in that order; junction bases with no gene match: 8. Germline CDR1 and CDR2: SGHRS and YFSETQ. The CDR3 runs to 13 residues. CDR3 DNA sequence: TGCGCCAGCAGCTCCCCAGCGGGGCGGAAGCAGTTCTTC. Translating it yields CASSSPAGRKQFF.

This sequence joins TRBV11-1 and TRBJ2-3; 7 bases agree with TRBD2. Germline values: CDR1 SGHAT, CDR2 FQDESV (reference sequence). This CDR3 region has 15 residues. The V gene end was trimmed by 3 bases and the J gene end by 1 base; junction bases not matched to a gene: 4. The CDR3 DNA sequence: TGTGCCAGCAGCTTGAGCGGGAAGGGCACAGATACGCAGTATTTT. Translation: CASSLSGKGTDTQYF.

This chain links TRBV5-1 with TRBJ2-3, with 8 nucleotides matching TRBD1. CDR1 and CDR2 (germline): SGHRS, YFSETQ. The CDR3 contains 16 residues. Germline trimming cut 0 bases from V and 5 bases from J; bases unmatched to any gene: 8. The CDR3 bases are TGCGCCAGCAGCTTGGCCTGGACAGGGAAAGGAGATACGCAGTATTTT. It translates to CASSLAWTGKGDTQYF.

J is TRBJ1-2 and V is TRBV5-4; 10 nucleotides align to TRBD1. CDR3 length: 15 residues. Germline V gene sequence: CDR1 SGHNT, CDR2 YYREEE (reference sequence). Germline trimming cut 6 bases from V and 8 bases from J; bases unmatched to any gene: 13. The CDR3 loop reads CASTNYDRGLKGYTF. The CDR3, as DNA: TGTGCCAGCACCAATTACGACAGGGGGCTGAAAGGCTACACCTTC.

The genes are TRBV19 and TRBJ2-5; 15 bases are shared with TRBD2. Germline CDR1 and CDR2: LNHDA and SQIVND (reference sequence). This CDR3 is 16 amino acids long. V lost 4 bases to trimming and J lost 5 bases; unmatched junction nucleotides: 5. CDR3 in amino acids: CASSRTSGRALETQYF. DNA for the CDR3: TGTGCCAGTAGTAGGACTAGCGGGAGGGCCCTGGAGACCCAGTACTTC.